The 25 T cell receptor beta chains below were found in one sample sequenced in a study of PD-L1 blockade in urothelial cancer. Time point indicated: pretreatment peripheral blood. Assay used: immunoSEQ multiplex PCR; TCRdb lists only in-frame clones, some missing. The sample consists of about 72,000 clones, 75% to 90% of them appearing once. The sample was PBMCs, taken around atezolizumab (anti-PD-L1) treatment. The origin of the receptors is a man in his sixties with urothelial cancer.

The CDR3, as DNA: TGTGCCAGCAGTCCTGGGACTGCGAACACTGAAGCTTTCTTT. Its protein product is CASSPGTANTEAFF. This sequence joins TRBV5-4 and TRBJ1-1; a weak D match, TRBD1 (5 bases). The CDR3 contains 14 residues. Between the trimmed V and J ends, which lost 5 bases and 1 base, there was a span of 12 bases. Looked up from germline, CDR1 is SGHNT and CDR2 is YYREEE (reference sequence).

The rearrangement uses TRBV13 and TRBJ2-3; D is unresolved. The CDR3 totals 14 residues. Trimming left V 2 bases short and J 0 bases short, with 6 bases between. The V gene's germline CDR1 is PRHDT and CDR2 FYEKMQ (reference sequence). The CDR3 region is CASSLSLSTDTQYF. Here the CDR3 DNA reads TGTGCCAGCAGCTTATCACTTAGCACAGATACGCAGTATTTT.

The CDR3 sequence is CASSLDQGRAGELFF. The CDR3 bases are TGTGCCAGCAGCTTAGATCAGGGGCGAGCCGGGGAGCTGTTTTTT. The J gene is TRBJ2-2, the V gene TRBV13; D might be TRBD1 (6 bases). V was pared by 1 base and J by 6 bases, with 12 bases between. The V gene's germline CDR1 is PRHDT and CDR2 FYEKMQ (reference sequence). CDR3 length: 15 amino acids.

The chain combines TRBV5-8 with TRBJ1-5; D not certain. V gave up 3 bases and J gave up 13 bases, with 14 bases separating them. This CDR3 comprises 12 residues. CDR1 SGHTS and CDR2 YDEGEE come from the germline V gene. DNA for the CDR3: TGTGCCAGCAGCTCCACCTCGTGGCCTCAGCATTTT. Protein sequence: CASSSTSWPQHF.

This clone has only one observation. V gene TRBV14 combines with J gene TRBJ2-7, with 7 bases aligning to TRBD1. This CDR3 has 16 amino acids. The V and J ends lost 5 bases and 2 bases, in that order; junction bases with no gene match: 12. CDR1 is SGHDN and CDR2 is FVKESK in the germline V gene. The CDR3 DNA reads TGTGCCAGCAGCTACGCCAGGGGGTCCCCTGCCTACGAGCAGTACTTC. Amino acid sequence: CASSYARGSPAYEQYF.

The rearrangement uses TRBV4-1 and TRBJ1-4, with a tentative D call TRBD1 (5 bases). Germline CDR1 MGHRA, CDR2 YSYEKL. Trimming cost V 4 bases and J 4 bases, with 16 bases left between them. This CDR3 has 16 amino acids. DNA for the CDR3: TGCGCCAGCAGCCCTCGGATGCCCCAGGGTAATGAAAAACTGTTTTTT. The encoded protein is CASSPRMPQGNEKLFF.

V gene TRBV4-3 combines with J gene TRBJ1-4; a weak D match, TRBD1 (5 bases). This CDR3 is 17 amino acids long. V dropped 0 bases and J dropped 7 bases, with 18 bases sitting between them. In germline, CDR1 is LGHNA, CDR2 YSLEER. The CDR3 nucleotides are TGCGCCAGCAGCCAAGATAGTGGGCAGGGAAGTGGTGAAAAACTGTTTTTT. Protein product: CASSQDSGQGSGEKLFF.

This clone came up once. The chain employs TRBV14 and TRBJ1-4; D is perhaps TRBD1 (5 bases). The germline V and J ends were trimmed by 2 bases and 3 bases, with 10 bases remaining between them. The CDR3 covers 15 residues. In germline, CDR1 is SGHDN, CDR2 FVKESK. The CDR3 nucleotides are TGTGCCAGCAGCCAACAGGGTTTTTCTAATGAAAAACTGTTTTTT. Protein sequence: CASSQQGFSNEKLFF.

This rearrangement joins TRBV9 to TRBJ2-5; 10 bases align to TRBD2. V trimming: 4 bases; J trimming: 2 bases; junction bases outside the gene matches: 2. Per germline, CDR1 SGDLS and CDR2 YYNGEE. CDR3 length equals 14 residues. CDR3 nucleotides: TGTGCCAGCAGCCCGGGACTAGCGCAAGAGACCCAGTACTTC. This gives the protein CASSPGLAQETQYF.

The chain is built from TRBV7-9 and TRBJ2-5, with TRBD2 identical over 8 bases. The CDR3 consists of 15 residues. Per germline, CDR1 SEHNR and CDR2 FQNEAQ (reference sequence). Losses at the gene ends were 5 bases for V and 5 bases for J; bases not matched to a gene: 10. The CDR3 DNA reads as TGTGCCAGCAGCCCCACGGGGGGGCGGTTGGAGACCCAGTACTTC. It translates to CASSPTGGRLETQYF.

This clone is a singleton in its sample. The chain employs TRBV2 and TRBJ1-1; TRBD1 aligns across 9 bases. The CDR3 spans 17 residues. CDR1 and CDR2 (germline): SNHLY, FYNNEI. V shed 4 bases and J 1 base; nucleotides not matched to a gene: 10. CDR3 protein: CASSVGQGRGGNTEAFF. The CDR3 DNA reads as TGTGCCAGCAGTGTTGGACAGGGGCGCGGGGGGAACACTGAAGCTTTCTTT. The full variable domain, in which reference TRBV2 and TRBJ1-1 provide the parts outside the CDR3, is EPEVTQTPSHQVTQMGQEVILRCVPISNHLYFYWYRQILGQKVEFLVSFYNNEISEKSEIFDDQFSVERPDGSNFTLKIRSTKLEDSAMYFCASSVGQGRGGNTEAFFGQGTRLTVV.

CDR3 region: CASSPDRLTNEKLFF. CDR3 bases: TGTGCCAGCTCACCCGACAGACTAACTAATGAAAAACTGTTTTTT. The rearrangement links TRBV18 to TRBJ1-4, with a tentative D call TRBD1 (5 bases). The CDR3 has 15 residues. Germline V gene sequence: CDR1 KGHSH, CDR2 LQKENI. Trimming stripped 3 bases from V and 1 base from J, with 9 bases between.

The V call is TRBV5-1, the J call TRBJ1-1; no firm D call. Trimming took 4 bases from V and 1 from J, leaving 11 bases between them. CDR1 SGHRS and CDR2 YFSETQ come from the germline V gene. The CDR3 is 14 residues long. CDR3: CASSQRAGNTEAFF. DNA for the CDR3: TGCGCCAGCAGCCAACGGGCGGGGAACACTGAAGCTTTCTTT.

The gene calls are TRBV7-9 and TRBJ1-1; TRBD1 matches at 7 bases. The germline CDR1 and CDR2 sequences are SEHNR and FQNEAQ (reference sequence). J lost 4 bases, V lost 1 base, and 6 bases had no gene match. The CDR3 is 15 residues long. The CDR3 DNA sequence: TGTGCCAGCAGCTTAGTAAGGGGGCGGGGCACTGAAGCTTTCTTT. The encoded protein is CASSLVRGRGTEAFF.

The rearrangement joins TRBV18 to TRBJ2-3, with 10 nucleotides matching TRBD2. The germline V gene has CDR1 KGHSH and CDR2 LQKENI. Losses at the gene ends were 3 bases for V and 7 bases for J; bases not matched to a gene: 10. The CDR3 covers 16 residues. This chain's CDR3 is CASSPQSGGAGHTQYF. In nucleotides, the CDR3 is TGTGCCAGCTCACCTCAAAGCGGGGGGGCAGGGCATACGCAGTATTTT.

This sequence joins TRBV6-6 and TRBJ1-5, with 7 bases aligning to TRBD1. V lost 6 bases to trimming and J lost 0 bases; unmatched junction nucleotides: 5. The CDR3 consists of 15 residues. CDR1 and CDR2 from the germline V gene are MNHNY and SVGAGI (reference sequence). CDR3 coding DNA: TGTGCCAGCAGACCTGGGACAGCTAGCAATCAGCCCCAGCATTTT. It yields the protein CASRPGTASNQPQHF.

The rearrangement joins TRBV7-9 to TRBJ1-1, with a weak D call TRBD1 (6 bases). CDR3 size: 14 residues. The germline V and J ends were trimmed by 1 base and 7 bases, with 13 bases remaining between them. Germline V gene data show CDR1 as SEHNR and CDR2 as FQNEAQ (reference sequence). In DNA form, the CDR3 reads TGTGCCAGCAGCTTAGTATACAGGGCGGATGAAGCTTTCTTT. Its translation is CASSLVYRADEAFF.

This clone was detected once. This chain connects TRBV7-2 to TRBJ1-6; D is unresolved. The germline gives CDR1 SGHTA, CDR2 FQGNSA. The CDR3 sequence is 13 residues long. V dropped 3 bases and J dropped 10 bases, with 10 bases sitting between them. The CDR3 loop is CASSFEGSSPLHF. For the CDR3, the DNA is TGTGCCAGCAGCTTTGAGGGTTCCTCACCCCTCCACTTT.

V usage is TRBV28 and J usage is TRBJ2-5; TRBD2 is a possible D gene (6 bases). Germline values: CDR1 MDHEN, CDR2 SYDVKM. The CDR3 length is 14 residues. V gave up 8 bases and J gave up 2 bases, with 15 bases separating them. The CDR3 region is CASRMDYRQETQYF. Written as DNA, the CDR3 is TGTGCCAGCCGGATGGACTATCGACAAGAGACCCAGTACTTC. Supplemented by reference TRBV28 and TRBJ2-5, the full variable domain reads DVKVTQSSRYLVKRTGEKVFLECVQDMDHENMFWYRQDPGLGLRLIYFSYDVKMKEKGDIPEGYSVSREKKERFSLILESASTNQTSMYLCASRMDYRQETQYFGPGTRLLVL.

This clone was seen a handful of times. The CDR3 sequence is CASSEAQVGSTYEQYF. Written as DNA, the CDR3 is TGTGCCAGCAGTGAAGCGCAGGTGGGGAGCACCTACGAGCAGTACTTC. The chain has TRBV2 and TRBJ2-7; tentative D call: TRBD2 (5 bases). Germline CDR1 SNHLY, CDR2 FYNNEI. Trimming cost V 0 bases and J 2 bases, with 14 bases left between them. This CDR3 contains 16 residues. Drawing the rest from reference TRBV2 and TRBJ2-7, the complete variable domain is EPEVTQTPSHQVTQMGQEVILRCVPISNHLYFYWYRQILGQKVEFLVSFYNNEISEKSEIFDDQFSVERPDGSNFTLKIRSTKLEDSAMYFCASSEAQVGSTYEQYFGPGTRLTVT.

The chain is built from TRBV5-1 and TRBJ1-6; D is uncertain. CDR1 SGHRS and CDR2 YFSETQ come from the germline V gene. Trimming left V 0 bases short and J 7 bases short, with 17 bases between. CDR3 length equals 17 residues. CDR3 nucleotide sequence: TGCGCCAGCAGCTTGGCCCCAGGTTGGCCCCCAAATTCACCCCTCCACTTT. It codes for CASSLAPGWPPNSPLHF. The complete variable domain, with remaining parts taken from reference TRBV5-1 and TRBJ1-6, reads KAGVTQTPRYLIKTRGQQVTLSCSPISGHRSVSWYQQTPGQGLQFLFEYFSETQRNKGNFPGRFSGRQFSNSRSEMNVSTLELGDSALYLCASSLAPGWPPNSPLHFGNGTRLTVT.

This sequence joins TRBV5-6 and TRBJ1-5; TRBD1 matches at 7 bases. This CDR3 spans 18 amino acids. The germline V gene has CDR1 SGHDT and CDR2 YYEEEE. V was pared by 2 bases and J by 0 bases, with 11 bases of the junction left unmatched. The CDR3 DNA reads as TGTGCCAGCAGCTTCGTGACGACAGGGCGGGATAGCAATCAGCCCCAGCATTTT. Translating gives CASSFVTTGRDSNQPQHF.

This rearrangement joins TRBV2 to TRBJ2-5; TRBD2 matches at 7 bases. With V trimmed by 6 bases and J by 5 bases, 6 bases remained unmatched. The CDR3 length is 13 residues. The germline V gene has CDR1 SNHLY and CDR2 FYNNEI. The CDR3 spells CASSKRGRETQYF. CDR3 nucleotide sequence: TGTGCCAGCAGCAAGCGGGGTCGGGAGACCCAGTACTTC.

The chain combines TRBV9 with TRBJ2-2, with D possibly TRBD2 on 7 matching bases. The CDR3 covers 16 residues. The V end lost 2 bases, the J end lost 2 bases, and 13 bases lay between the germline ends. The V gene's germline CDR1 is SGDLS and CDR2 YYNGEE. CDR3: CASSVGGRPNTGELFF. In nucleotides, the CDR3 is TGTGCCAGCAGCGTGGGGGGGCGGCCCAACACCGGGGAGCTGTTTTTT.

This chain connects TRBV11-2 to TRBJ1-1, with 8 bases identical to TRBD1. Germline CDR1 SGHAT, CDR2 FQNNGV. With 4 bases clipped from V and 3 bases from J, the junction kept 10 bases outside the gene matches. This CDR3 has 16 residues. The CDR3 protein is CASSSRQGRRDTEAFF. The CDR3 bases are TGTGCCAGCAGCTCAAGACAGGGGCGCAGGGACACTGAAGCTTTCTTT.